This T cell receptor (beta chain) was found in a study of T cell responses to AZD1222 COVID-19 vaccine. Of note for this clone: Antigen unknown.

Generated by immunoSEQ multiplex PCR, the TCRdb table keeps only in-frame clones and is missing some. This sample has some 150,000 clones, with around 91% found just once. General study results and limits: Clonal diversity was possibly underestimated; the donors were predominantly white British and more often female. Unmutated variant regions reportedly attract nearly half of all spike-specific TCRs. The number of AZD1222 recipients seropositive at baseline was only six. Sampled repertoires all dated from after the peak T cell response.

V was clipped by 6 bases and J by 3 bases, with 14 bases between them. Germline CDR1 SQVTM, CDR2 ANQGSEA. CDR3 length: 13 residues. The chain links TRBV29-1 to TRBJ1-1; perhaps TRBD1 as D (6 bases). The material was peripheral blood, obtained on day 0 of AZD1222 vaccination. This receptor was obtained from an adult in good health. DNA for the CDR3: TGCAGCGTGATACAGGGAGGGGACACTGAAGCTTTCTTT. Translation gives CSVIQGGDTEAFF.